This is a list of T cell receptor beta chains from one sample in a study of CD8 T cells in ankylosing spondylitis. TCRdb re-analysed the 5' RACE reads in MiXCR, keeping a single row per CDR3 protein. The sample gives 150,000 to 200,000 distinct CDR3 sequences, 10% to 15% of which show up once; 9.5% to 12% is in the top ten. The sequencing input was blood, either unsorted or a sorted T cell fraction (not recorded which). Receptor source: a female donor with ankylosing spondylitis or in good health (not recorded which). CDR3s include the opening cysteine and the closing phenylalanine or tryptophan. Clone size is shown for a subset of rows, as once, few, many or a class of expanded clone.

TRBV20-1	many	19	TRBJ2-1	CSARAQARPRDPSYNEQFF
TRBV2	many	16	TRBJ1-4	CASSEVGRPTNEKLFF
TRBV25-1	few	12	TRBJ2-5	CASSGEWETQYF
TRBV7-8	many	13	TRBJ1-2	CASSNRVRYGYTF
TRBV5-1	few	15	TRBJ2-7	CASSLGTGSFYEQYF
TRBV20-1	NA	15	TRBJ1-6	CSARAQGGRNSPLHF
TRBV3-1	many	13	TRBJ1-6	CASREVDNSPLHF
TRBV20-1	NA	15	TRBJ1-1	CSARAPNRGIAEAFF
TRBV6-2/TRBV6-3	many	15	TRBJ1-5	CASTSGQLGNQPQHF
TRBV5-6	NA	13	TRBJ1-1	CASSFVRSTEAFF
TRBV20-1	NA	16	TRBJ2-2	CSARPPDREGAGELFF
TRBV7-8	NA	13	TRBJ2-1	CASSFRDWGEQFF
TRBV20-1	many	18	TRBJ1-2	CSARGAGQGQREPYGYTF
TRBV29-1	many	13	TRBJ1-1	CSVDDRGNTEAFF
TRBV20-1	many	15	TRBJ1-1	CSARDPAVENTEAFF
TRBV20-1	NA	17	TRBJ2-6	CSARDGRFSSGANVLTF
TRBV4-3	NA	18	TRBJ2-7	CASSQGFRDRIFAYEQYF
TRBV6-5	few	14	TRBJ2-7	CASSYPPGLNEQYF
TRBV30	many	15	TRBJ2-1	CAWRPLAGSYNEQFF
TRBV6-5	few	14	TRBJ2-7	CASSYGGQQYEQYF
TRBV7-2	NA	16	TRBJ2-4	CASSLAPGTAKNIQYF
TRBV29-1	few	12	TRBJ2-1	CSVAVGWNEQFF
TRBV3-1	many	17	TRBJ2-1	CASSQSRDFTGYNEQFF
TRBV18	NA	14	TRBJ2-5	CASSPGGGQETQYF
TRBV7-9	many	13	TRBJ1-4	CASSLEYAEKLFF
TRBV27	many	12	TRBJ1-5	CASSEGGAAQHF
TRBV20-1	NA	13	TRBJ1-4	CSAPDRFYEKLFF
TRBV7-3	few	19	TRBJ1-6	CASSFIRGEQVFLNSPLHF
TRBV11-2	many	14	TRBJ2-1	CASSRETFYNEQFF
TRBV12-3/TRBV12-4	NA	13	TRBJ2-5	CASSLLGRETQYF
TRBV7-2	many	15	TRBJ2-7	CASSLSGLAGSEQYF